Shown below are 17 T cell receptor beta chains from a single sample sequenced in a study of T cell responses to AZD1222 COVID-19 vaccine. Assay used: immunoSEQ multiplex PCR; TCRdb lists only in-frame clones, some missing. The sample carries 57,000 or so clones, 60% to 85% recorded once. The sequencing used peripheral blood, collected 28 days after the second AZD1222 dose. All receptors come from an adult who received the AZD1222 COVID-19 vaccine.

The CDR3 reads CASSYGGNTGELFF. The CDR3 DNA is TGTGCCAGCAGTTACGGAGGAAACACCGGGGAGCTGTTTTTT. V is TRBV6-2 or TRBV6-3 and J is TRBJ2-2, with D maybe TRBD2 (5 bases). Germline CDR1 and CDR2: MNHEY and SVGEGT. Trimming pared 2 bases from V and 2 bases from J, leaving 6 bases between. The CDR3 is made up of 14 amino acids.

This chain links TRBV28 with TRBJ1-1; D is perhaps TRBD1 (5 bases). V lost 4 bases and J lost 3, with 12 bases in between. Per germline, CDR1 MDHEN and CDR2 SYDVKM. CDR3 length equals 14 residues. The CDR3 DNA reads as TGTGCCAGCAGTTCAGGGTTCGGGGACACTGAAGCTTTCTTT. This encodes CASSSGFGDTEAFF.

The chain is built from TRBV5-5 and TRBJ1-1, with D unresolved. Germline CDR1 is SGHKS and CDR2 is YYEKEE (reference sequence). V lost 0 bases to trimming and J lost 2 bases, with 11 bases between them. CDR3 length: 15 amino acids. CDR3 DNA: TGTGCCAGCAGCTTGGAGGGAGGTTCCAACACTGAAGCTTTCTTT. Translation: CASSLEGGSNTEAFF.

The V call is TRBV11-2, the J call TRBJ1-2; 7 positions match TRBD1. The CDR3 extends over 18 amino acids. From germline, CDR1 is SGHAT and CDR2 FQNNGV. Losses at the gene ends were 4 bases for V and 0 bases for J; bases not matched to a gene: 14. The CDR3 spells CASSSNRGGQRTNYGYTF. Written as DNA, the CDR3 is TGTGCCAGCAGCTCAAACAGAGGGGGACAGCGTACTAACTATGGCTACACCTTC.

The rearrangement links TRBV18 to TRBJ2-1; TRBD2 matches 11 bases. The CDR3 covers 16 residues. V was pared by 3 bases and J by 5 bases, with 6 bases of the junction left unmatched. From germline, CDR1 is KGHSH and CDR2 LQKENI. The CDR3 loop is CASSPVTSGAHNEQFF. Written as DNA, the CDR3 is TGTGCCAGCTCACCCGTGACTAGCGGGGCCCACAATGAGCAGTTCTTC.

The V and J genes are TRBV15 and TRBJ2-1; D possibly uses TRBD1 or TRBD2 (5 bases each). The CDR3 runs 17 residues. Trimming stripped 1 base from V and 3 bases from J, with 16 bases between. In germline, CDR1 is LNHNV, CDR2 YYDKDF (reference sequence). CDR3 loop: CATSRGGTVTGYNEQFF. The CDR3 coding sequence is TGTGCCACCAGCAGAGGGGGGACGGTGACGGGCTACAATGAGCAGTTCTTC.

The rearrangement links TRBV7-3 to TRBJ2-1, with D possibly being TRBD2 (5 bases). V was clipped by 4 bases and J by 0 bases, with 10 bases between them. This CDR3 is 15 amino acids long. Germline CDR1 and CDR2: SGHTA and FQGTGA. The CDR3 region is CASSYAADSYNEQFF. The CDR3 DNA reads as TGTGCCAGCAGCTATGCAGCGGACTCCTACAATGAGCAGTTCTTC.

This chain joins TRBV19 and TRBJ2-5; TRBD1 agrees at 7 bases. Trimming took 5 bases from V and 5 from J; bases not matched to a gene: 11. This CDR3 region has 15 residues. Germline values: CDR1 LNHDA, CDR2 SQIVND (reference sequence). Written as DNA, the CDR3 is TGTGCCAGTAGTCGTTCCGGGACAGAAGGGGAGACCCAGTACTTC. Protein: CASSRSGTEGETQYF.

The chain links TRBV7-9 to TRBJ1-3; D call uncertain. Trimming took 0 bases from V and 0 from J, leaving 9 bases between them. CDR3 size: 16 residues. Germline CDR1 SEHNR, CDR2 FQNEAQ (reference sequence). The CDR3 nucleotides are TGTGCCAGCAGCTTAGCGGGCAGCTACTCTGGAAACACCATATATTTT. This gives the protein CASSLAGSYSGNTIYF. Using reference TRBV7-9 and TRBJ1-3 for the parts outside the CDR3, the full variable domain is DTGVSQNPRHKITKRGQNVTFRCDPISEHNRLYWYRQTLGQGPEFLTYFQNEAQLEKSRLLSDRFSAERPKGSFSTLEIQRTEQGDSAMYLCASSLAGSYSGNTIYFGEGSWLTVV.

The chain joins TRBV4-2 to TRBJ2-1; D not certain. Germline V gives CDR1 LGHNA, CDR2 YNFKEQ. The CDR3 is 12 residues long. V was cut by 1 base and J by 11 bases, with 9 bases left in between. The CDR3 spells CASSQGKGKQFF. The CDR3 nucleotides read TGTGCCAGCAGCCAAGGGAAGGGAAAGCAGTTCTTC.

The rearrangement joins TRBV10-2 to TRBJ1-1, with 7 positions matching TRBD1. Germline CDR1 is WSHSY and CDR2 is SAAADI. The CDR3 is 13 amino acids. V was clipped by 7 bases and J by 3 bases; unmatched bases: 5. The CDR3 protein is CASTPQGDTEAFF. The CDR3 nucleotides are TGCGCCAGCACACCGCAGGGGGACACTGAAGCTTTCTTT.

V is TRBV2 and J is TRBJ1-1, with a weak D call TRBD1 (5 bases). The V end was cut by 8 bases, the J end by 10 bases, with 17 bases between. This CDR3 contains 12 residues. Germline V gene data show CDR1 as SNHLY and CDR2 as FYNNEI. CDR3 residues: CASYLTRDRAFF. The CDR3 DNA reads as TGTGCCAGCTACCTAACGAGAGACAGAGCTTTCTTT.

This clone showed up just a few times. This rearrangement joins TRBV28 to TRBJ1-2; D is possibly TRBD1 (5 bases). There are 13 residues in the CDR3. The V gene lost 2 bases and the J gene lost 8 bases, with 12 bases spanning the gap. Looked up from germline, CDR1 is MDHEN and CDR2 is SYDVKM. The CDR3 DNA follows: TGTGCCAGCAGTTTACCCCAGGGTCGGGGCTACACCTTC. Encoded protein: CASSLPQGRGYTF.

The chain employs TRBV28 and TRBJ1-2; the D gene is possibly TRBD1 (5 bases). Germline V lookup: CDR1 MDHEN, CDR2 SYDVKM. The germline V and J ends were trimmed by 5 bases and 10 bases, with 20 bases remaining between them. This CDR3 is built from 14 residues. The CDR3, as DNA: TGTGCCAGCAGTACCCTCGGGCCAGGGTCGGTCTACACCTTC. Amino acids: CASSTLGPGSVYTF.

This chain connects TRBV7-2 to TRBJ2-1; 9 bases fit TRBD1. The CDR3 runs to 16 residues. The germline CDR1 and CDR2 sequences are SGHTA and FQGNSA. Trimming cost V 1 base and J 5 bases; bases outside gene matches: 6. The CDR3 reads CASSLGSGTGNNEQFF. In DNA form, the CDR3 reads TGTGCCAGCAGCTTAGGGTCAGGGACAGGGAACAATGAGCAGTTCTTC.

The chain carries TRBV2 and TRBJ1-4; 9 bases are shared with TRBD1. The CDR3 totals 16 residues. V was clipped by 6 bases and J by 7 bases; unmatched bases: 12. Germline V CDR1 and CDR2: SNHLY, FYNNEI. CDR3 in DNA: TGTGCCAGCAGCCGTCCCGGGACAGGGTTTGGTGAAAAACTGTTTTTT. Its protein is CASSRPGTGFGEKLFF.

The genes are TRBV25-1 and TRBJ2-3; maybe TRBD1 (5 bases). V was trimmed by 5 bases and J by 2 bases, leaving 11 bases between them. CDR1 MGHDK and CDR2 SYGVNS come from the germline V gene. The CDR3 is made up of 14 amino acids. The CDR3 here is CASSRGTVTDTQYF. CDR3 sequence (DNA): TGTGCCAGCAGTAGGGGTACGGTCACAGATACGCAGTATTTT.